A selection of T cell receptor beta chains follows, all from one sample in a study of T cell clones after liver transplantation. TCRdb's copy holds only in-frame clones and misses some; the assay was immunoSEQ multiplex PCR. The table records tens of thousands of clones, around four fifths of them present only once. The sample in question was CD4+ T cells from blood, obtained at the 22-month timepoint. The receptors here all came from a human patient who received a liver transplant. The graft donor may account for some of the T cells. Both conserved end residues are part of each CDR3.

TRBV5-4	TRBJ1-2	CASSLDTGANYGYTF
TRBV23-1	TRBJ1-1	CASSQSDRGHTEAFF
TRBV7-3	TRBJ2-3	CASSQAGRADTQYF
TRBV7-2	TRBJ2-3	CASSLPTGTSQPYF
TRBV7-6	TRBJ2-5	CASSLRTQGETQYF
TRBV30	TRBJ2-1	CAWSLPFSREEQFF
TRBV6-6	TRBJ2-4	CASSLDRAKNIQYF
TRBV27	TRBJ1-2	CASSADDRDGGYTF
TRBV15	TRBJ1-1	CATSSRRENTEAFF
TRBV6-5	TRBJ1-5	CASSLDSNQPQHF
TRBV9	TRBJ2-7	CASGVALDSYEQYF
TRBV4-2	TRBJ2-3	CASSPVIAGYTDTQYF
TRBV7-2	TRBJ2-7	CASSRLAGGFSSEQYF
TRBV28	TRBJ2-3	CASSLSAGSGTDTQYF